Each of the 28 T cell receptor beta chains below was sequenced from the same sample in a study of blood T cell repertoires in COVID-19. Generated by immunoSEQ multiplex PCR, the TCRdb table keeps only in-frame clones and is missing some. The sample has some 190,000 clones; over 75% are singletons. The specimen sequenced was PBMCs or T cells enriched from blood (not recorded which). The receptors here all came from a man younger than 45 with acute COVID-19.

The CDR3 DNA reads as TGTGCCAGCAGCCAGACAGGAGGAAACACCATATATTTT. Translation gives CASSQTGGNTIYF. The rearrangement joins TRBV3-1 (or the pseudogene TRBV3-2) to TRBJ1-3; weak D call: TRBD1 (6 bases). V was trimmed by 3 bases and J by 4 bases, leaving 7 bases between them. CDR1 and CDR2 from the germline V gene are LGHDT and YNNKEL (reference sequence). The CDR3 totals 13 residues.

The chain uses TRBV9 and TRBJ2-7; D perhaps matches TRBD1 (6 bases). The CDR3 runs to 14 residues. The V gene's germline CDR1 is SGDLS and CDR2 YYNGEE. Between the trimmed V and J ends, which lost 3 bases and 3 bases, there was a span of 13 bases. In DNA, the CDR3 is TGTGCCAGCAGCGGCCCCAAGGGGGACTACGAGCAGTACTTC. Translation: CASSGPKGDYEQYF. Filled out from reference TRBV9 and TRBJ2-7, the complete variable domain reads DSGVTQTPKHLITATGQRVTLRCSPRSGDLSVYWYQQSLDQGLQFLIQYYNGEERAKGNILERFSAQQFPDLHSELNLSSLELGDSALYFCASSGPKGDYEQYFGPGTRLTVT.

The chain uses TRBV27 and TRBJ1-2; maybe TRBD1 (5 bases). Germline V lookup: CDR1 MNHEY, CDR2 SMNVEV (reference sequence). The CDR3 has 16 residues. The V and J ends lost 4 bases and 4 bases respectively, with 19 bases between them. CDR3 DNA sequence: TGTGCCAGCAGTTACTCCCCAGGAGGGGCAATCTATGGCTACACCTTC. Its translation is CASSYSPGGAIYGYTF.

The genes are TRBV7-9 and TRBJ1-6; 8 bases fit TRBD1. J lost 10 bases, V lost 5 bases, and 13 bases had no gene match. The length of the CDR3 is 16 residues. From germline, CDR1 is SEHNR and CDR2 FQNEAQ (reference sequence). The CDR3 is CASSTGSDRDGSPLHF. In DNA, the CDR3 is TGTGCCAGCAGCACCGGCTCGGACAGGGACGGATCACCCCTCCACTTT.

The CDR3 DNA reads as TGCGCCAGCAGCTTCAGGGGGTCGGAGAACATTCAGTACTTC. Its translation is CASSFRGSENIQYF. V gene TRBV5-1 combines with J gene TRBJ2-4; 7 nucleotides match TRBD1. The CDR3 runs 14 residues. J was trimmed by 7 bases and V by 2 bases; bases with no gene match: 6. The germline CDR1 and CDR2 sequences are SGHRS and YFSETQ.

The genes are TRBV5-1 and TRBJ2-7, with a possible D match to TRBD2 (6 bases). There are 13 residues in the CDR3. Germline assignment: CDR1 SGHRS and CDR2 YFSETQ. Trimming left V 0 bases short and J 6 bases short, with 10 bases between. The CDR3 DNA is TGCGCCAGCAGCTTGGCCGGGGGTTCCGAGCAGTACTTC. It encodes CASSLAGGSEQYF.

The DNA for the CDR3 is TGTGCCACCAGTGTCCTGGGACTAGCGGGGATGGAGCAGTTCTTC. Translation: CATSVLGLAGMEQFF. This chain joins TRBV24-1 and TRBJ2-1; TRBD2 matches at 13 bases. The CDR3 runs 15 residues. Germline V CDR1 and CDR2: KGHDR, SFDVKD. V shed 5 bases, J shed 10 bases, and the junction held 7 bases outside the gene matches.

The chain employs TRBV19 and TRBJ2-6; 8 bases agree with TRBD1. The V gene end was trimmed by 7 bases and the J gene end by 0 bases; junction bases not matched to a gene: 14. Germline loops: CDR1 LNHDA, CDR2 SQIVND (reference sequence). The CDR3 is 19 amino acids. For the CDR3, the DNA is TGTGCCAGTACCCCGGACAGGGTAAGGATTACCTCTGGGGCCAACGTCCTGACTTTC. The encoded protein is CASTPDRVRITSGANVLTF.

The DNA for the CDR3 is TGCGCCAGCAGATCTACAGGGATTAACACTGAAGCTTTCTTT. The encoded protein is CASRSTGINTEAFF. V is TRBV5-1 and J is TRBJ1-1; possible D gene TRBD1, 6 bases. Deletions cut 5 bases from V and 2 bases from J, with 13 bases between. Per germline, CDR1 SGHRS and CDR2 YFSETQ. This CDR3 has 14 residues.

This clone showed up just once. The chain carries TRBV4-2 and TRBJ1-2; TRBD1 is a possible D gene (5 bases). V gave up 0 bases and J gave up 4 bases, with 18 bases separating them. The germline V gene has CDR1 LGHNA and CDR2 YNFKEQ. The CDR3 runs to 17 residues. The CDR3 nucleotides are TGTGCCAGCAGCCAAGAGCCCTGGCAGGGTAACAGCTATGGCTACACCTTC. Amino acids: CASSQEPWQGNSYGYTF.

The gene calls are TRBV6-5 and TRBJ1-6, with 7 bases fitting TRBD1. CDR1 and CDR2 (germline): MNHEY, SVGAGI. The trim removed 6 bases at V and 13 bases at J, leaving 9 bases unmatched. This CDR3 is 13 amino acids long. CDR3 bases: TGTGCCAGCAGGACAGGGATCTCTTTTCCCCTCCACTTT. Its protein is CASRTGISFPLHF.

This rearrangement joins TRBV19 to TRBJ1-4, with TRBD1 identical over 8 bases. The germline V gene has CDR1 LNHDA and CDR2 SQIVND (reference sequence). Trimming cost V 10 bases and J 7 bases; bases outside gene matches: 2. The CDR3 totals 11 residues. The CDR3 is CATGQGEKLFF. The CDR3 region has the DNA TGTGCCACCGGACAGGGTGAAAAACTGTTTTTT.

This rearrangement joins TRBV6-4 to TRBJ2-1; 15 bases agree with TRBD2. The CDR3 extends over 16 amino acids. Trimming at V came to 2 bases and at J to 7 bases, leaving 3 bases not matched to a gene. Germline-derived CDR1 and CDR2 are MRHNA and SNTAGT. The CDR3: CASSDRTSGGVNEQFF. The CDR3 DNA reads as TGTGCCAGCAGTGACCGGACTAGCGGGGGGGTGAATGAGCAGTTCTTC.

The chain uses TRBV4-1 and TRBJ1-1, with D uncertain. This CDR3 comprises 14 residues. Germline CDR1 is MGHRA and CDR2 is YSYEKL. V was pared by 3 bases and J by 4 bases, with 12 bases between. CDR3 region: CASSQNPPGTEAFF. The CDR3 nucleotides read TGCGCCAGCAGCCAGAACCCGCCCGGCACTGAAGCTTTCTTT.

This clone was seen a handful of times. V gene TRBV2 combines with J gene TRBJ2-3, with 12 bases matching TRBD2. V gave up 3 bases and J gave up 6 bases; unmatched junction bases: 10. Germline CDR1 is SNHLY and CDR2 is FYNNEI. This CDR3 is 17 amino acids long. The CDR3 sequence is CASSERASGGAGDTQYF. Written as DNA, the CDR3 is TGTGCCAGCAGTGAGAGGGCTAGCGGGGGGGCAGGGGATACGCAGTATTTT.

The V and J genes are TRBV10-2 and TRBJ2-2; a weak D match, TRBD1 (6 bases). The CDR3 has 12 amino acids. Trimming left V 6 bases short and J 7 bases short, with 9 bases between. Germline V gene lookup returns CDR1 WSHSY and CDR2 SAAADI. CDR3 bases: TGCGCCAGCAGACAGGGTGGCGGGGAGCTGTTTTTT. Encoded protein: CASRQGGGELFF.

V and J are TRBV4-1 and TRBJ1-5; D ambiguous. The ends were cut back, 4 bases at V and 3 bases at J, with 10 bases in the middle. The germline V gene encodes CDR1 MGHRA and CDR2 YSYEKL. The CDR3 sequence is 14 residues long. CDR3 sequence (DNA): TGCGCCAGCAGCCGCGCAGGTTCCAATCAGCCCCAGCATTTT. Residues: CASSRAGSNQPQHF.

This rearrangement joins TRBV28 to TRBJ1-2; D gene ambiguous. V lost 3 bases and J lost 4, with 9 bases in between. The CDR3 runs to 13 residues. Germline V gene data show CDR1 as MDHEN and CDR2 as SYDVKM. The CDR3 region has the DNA TGTGCCAGCAGTTTTGGGGAGGCCTATGGCTACACCTTC. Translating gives CASSFGEAYGYTF.

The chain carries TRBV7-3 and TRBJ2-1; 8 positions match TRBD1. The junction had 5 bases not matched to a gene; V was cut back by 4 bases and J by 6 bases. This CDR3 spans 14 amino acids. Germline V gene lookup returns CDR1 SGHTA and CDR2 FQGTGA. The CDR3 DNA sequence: TGTGCCAGCAGCTCGGGACAGGAATTCAATGAGCAGTTCTTC. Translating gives CASSSGQEFNEQFF.

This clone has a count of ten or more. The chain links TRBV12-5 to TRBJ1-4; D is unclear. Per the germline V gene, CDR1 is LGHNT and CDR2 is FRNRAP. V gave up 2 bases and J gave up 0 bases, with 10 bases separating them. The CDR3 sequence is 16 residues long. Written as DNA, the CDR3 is TGTGCTAGTGGTTTGACTAAAGCAGCAACTAATGAAAAACTGTTTTTT. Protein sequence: CASGLTKAATNEKLFF.

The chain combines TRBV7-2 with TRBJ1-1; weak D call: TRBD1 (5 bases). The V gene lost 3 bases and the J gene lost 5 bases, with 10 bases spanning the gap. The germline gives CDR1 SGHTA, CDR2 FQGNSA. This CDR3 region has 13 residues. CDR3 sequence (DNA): TGTGCCAGCAGCTTGGGAGGGGCGACTGAAGCTTTCTTT. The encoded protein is CASSLGGATEAFF.

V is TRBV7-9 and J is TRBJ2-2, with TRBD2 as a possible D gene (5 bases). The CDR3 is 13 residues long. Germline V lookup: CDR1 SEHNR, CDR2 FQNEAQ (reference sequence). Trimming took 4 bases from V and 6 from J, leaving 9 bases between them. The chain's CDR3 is CASSSMDSGELFF. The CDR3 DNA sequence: TGTGCCAGCAGCTCCATGGACTCCGGGGAGCTGTTTTTT. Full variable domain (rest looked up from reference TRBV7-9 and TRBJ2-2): DTGVSQNPRHKITKRGQNVTFRCDPISEHNRLYWYRQTLGQGPEFLTYFQNEAQLEKSRLLSDRFSAERPKGSFSTLEIQRTEQGDSAMYLCASSSMDSGELFFGEGSRLTVL.

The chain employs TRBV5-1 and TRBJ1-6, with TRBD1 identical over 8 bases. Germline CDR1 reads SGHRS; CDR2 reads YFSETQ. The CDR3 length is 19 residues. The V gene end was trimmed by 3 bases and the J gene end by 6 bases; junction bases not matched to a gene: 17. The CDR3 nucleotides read TGCGCCAGCAGCTGGAATGGAGTGACAGGGGAATTAGGTAATTCACCCCTCCACTTT. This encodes CASSWNGVTGELGNSPLHF.

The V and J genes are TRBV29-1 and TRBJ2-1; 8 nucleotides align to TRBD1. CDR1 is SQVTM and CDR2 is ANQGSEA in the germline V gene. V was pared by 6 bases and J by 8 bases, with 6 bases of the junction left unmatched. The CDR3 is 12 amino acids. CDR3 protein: CSVQGDGDEQFF. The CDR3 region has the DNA TGCAGCGTACAGGGGGATGGAGATGAGCAGTTCTTC.

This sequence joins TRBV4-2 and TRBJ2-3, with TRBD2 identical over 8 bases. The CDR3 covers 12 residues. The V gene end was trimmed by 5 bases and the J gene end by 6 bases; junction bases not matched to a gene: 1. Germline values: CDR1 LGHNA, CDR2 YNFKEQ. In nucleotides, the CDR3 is TGTGCCAGCAGCACTAGCGGCGATACGCAGTATTTT. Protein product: CASSTSGDTQYF.

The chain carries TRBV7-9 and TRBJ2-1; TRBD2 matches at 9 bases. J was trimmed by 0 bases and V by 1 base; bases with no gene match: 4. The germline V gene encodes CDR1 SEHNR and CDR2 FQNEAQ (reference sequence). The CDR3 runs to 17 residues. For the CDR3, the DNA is TGTGCCAGCAGCTTAGGCGGGGGGGCCCCCTCCTACAATGAGCAGTTCTTC. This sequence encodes CASSLGGGAPSYNEQFF. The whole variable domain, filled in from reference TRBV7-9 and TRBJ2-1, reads DTGVSQNPRHKITKRGQNVTFRCDPISEHNRLYWYRQTLGQGPEFLTYFQNEAQLEKSRLLSDRFSAERPKGSFSTLEIQRTEQGDSAMYLCASSLGGGAPSYNEQFFGPGTRLTVL.

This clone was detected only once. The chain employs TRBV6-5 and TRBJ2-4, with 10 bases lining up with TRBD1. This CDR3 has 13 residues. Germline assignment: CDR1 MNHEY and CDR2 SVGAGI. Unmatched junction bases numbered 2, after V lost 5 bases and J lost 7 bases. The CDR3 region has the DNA TGTGCCAGCAGTCGACAGGGGGCGAACATTCAGTACTTC. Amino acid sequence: CASSRQGANIQYF.

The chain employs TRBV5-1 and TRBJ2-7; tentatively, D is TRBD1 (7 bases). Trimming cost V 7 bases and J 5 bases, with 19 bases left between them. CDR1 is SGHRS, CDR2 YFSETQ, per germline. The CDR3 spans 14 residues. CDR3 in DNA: TGCGCCAGCCGCTGGAGGGGACAGACGGACGAGCAGTACTTC. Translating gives CASRWRGQTDEQYF. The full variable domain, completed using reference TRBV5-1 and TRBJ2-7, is KAGVTQTPRYLIKTRGQQVTLSCSPISGHRSVSWYQQTPGQGLQFLFEYFSETQRNKGNFPGRFSGRQFSNSRSEMNVSTLELGDSALYLCASRWRGQTDEQYFGPGTRLTVT.